This T cell receptor beta chain was retrieved from a study of T cell responses to AZD1222 COVID-19 vaccine. General study findings and limits: Within unmutated variant regions lay the reported targets of nearly half of spike-specific TCRs.

In the case of this clone: The antigen is not known.

The assay was immunoSEQ multiplex PCR, and TCRdb's table has in-frame clones only and misses some. The sample lists more than 90,000 clones, 75% to 95% occurring once. Germline V gene data show CDR1 as SGHRS and CDR2 as YFSETQ. The CDR3 is 13 amino acids. Trimming left V 4 bases short and J 8 bases short, with 15 bases between. The chain links TRBV5-1 to TRBJ1-2, with D possibly being TRBD1 (5 bases). The TCR comes from an adult in good health. Sequencing was performed on peripheral blood, taken on day 0 of AZD1222 vaccination. CDR3: CASSLGVDVGYTF. The CDR3, as DNA: TGCGCCAGCAGCCTAGGGGTAGACGTCGGCTACACCTTC.